This T cell receptor (beta chain) was identified during a study of T cell responses to AZD1222 COVID-19 vaccine. Study at large: Second-dose intervals of approximately 4 or approximately 12 weeks were pooled.

Remarks on this clone: The target antigen is unknown.

Study-wide findings and caveats: Seropositive at baseline were only six AZD1222 recipients. At 160-218 and 743-854, vaccine-associated CD4 TCRs were dominant, and they spanned spike. It should be noted that donors were predominantly white British and more often female, and clonal diversity was possibly underestimated.

Using immunoSEQ multiplex PCR, the repertoire was profiled, and TCRdb retains in-frame clones only, with some absent. In the table there are about 160,000 clones, 85% to 95% of which are singletons. The source was peripheral blood, collected on day 0 of AZD1222 vaccination. This TCR derives from an adult in good health.

This chain's CDR3 is CASSLIGRLYTYNEQFF. The CDR3 nucleotides read TGTGCCAGCAGTTTAATAGGCCGCCTTTACACTTACAATGAGCAGTTCTTC. The rearrangement joins TRBV27 to TRBJ2-1; D is unclear. CDR1 is MNHEY and CDR2 is SMNVEV in the germline V gene (reference sequence). The CDR3 sequence is 17 residues long. Trimming removed 2 bases from V and 4 bases from J, with 18 bases in between.